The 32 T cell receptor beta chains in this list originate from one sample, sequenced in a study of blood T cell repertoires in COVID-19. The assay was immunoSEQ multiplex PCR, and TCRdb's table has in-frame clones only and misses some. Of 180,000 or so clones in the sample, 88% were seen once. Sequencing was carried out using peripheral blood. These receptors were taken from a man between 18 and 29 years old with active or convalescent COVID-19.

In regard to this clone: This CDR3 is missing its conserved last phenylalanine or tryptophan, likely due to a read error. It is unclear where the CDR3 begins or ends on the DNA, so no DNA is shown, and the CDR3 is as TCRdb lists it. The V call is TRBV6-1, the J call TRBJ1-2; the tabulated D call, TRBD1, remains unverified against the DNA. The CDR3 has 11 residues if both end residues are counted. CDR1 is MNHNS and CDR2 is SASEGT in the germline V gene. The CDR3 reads CASSEAWGHLV.

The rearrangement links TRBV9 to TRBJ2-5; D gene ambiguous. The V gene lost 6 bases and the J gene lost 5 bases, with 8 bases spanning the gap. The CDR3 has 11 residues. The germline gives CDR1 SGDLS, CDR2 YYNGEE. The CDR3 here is CASTQRETQYF. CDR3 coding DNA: TGTGCCAGCACCCAGAGGGAGACCCAGTACTTC.

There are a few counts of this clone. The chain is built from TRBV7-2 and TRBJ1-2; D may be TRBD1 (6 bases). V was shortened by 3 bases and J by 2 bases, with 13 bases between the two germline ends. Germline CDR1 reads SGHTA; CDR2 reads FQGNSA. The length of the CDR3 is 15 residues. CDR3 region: CASSFSDRRNYGYTF. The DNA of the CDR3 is TGTGCCAGCAGCTTTTCCGACAGGAGAAACTATGGCTACACCTTC.

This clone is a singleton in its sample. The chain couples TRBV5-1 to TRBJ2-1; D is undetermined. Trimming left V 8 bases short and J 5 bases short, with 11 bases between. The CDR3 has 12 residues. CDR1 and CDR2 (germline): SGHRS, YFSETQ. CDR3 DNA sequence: TGCGCCAGTCGATTTGACAACAATGAGCAGTTCTTC. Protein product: CASRFDNNEQFF.

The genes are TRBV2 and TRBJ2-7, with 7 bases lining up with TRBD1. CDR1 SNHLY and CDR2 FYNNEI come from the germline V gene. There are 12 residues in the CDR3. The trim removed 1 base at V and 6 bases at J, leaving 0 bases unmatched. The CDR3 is CASSEDRGEQYF. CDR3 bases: TGTGCCAGCAGTGAAGACAGGGGCGAGCAGTACTTC.

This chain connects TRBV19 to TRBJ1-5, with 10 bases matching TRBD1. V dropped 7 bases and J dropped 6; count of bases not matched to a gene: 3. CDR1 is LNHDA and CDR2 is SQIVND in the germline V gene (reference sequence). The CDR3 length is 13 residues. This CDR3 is CASTRQGAQPQHF. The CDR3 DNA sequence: TGTGCCAGTACCCGACAGGGGGCTCAGCCCCAGCATTTT.

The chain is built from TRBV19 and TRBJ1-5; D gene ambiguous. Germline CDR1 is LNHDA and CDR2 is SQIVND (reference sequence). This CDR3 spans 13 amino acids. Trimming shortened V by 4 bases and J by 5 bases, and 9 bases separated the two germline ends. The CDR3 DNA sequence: TGTGCCAGTAGTAGCTGGGGAGATCAGCCCCAGCATTTT. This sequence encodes CASSSWGDQPQHF. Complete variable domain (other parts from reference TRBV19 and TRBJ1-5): DGGITQSPKYLFRKEGQNVTLSCEQNLNHDAMYWYRQDPGQGLRLIYYSQIVNDFQKGDIAEGYSVSREKKESFPLTVTSAQKNPTAFYLCASSSWGDQPQHFGDGTRLSIL.

CDR3 nucleotide sequence: TGTGCCAGCAGCCAAGGGACAGGGGGCAGCGAGCAGTACTTC. It encodes CASSQGTGGSEQYF. The chain has TRBV4-2 and TRBJ2-7; 11 bases fit TRBD1. The CDR3 runs to 14 residues. Germline V gives CDR1 LGHNA, CDR2 YNFKEQ. The trim removed 1 base at V and 6 bases at J, leaving 2 bases unmatched.

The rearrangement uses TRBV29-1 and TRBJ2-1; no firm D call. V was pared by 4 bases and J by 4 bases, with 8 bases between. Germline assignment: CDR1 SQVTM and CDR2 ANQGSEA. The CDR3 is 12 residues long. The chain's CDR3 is CSVGTVYNEQFF. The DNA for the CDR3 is TGCAGCGTTGGAACTGTTTACAATGAGCAGTTCTTC.

CDR3 in amino acids: CASSPTLAGRTDTQYF. The CDR3 bases are TGTGCCAGCTCACCCACACTAGCGGGACGCACAGATACGCAGTATTTT. The chain combines TRBV18 with TRBJ2-3; 10 bases match TRBD2. This CDR3 is 16 amino acids long. Losses at the gene ends were 3 bases for V and 1 base for J; bases not matched to a gene: 4. The germline CDR1 and CDR2 sequences are KGHSH and LQKENI.

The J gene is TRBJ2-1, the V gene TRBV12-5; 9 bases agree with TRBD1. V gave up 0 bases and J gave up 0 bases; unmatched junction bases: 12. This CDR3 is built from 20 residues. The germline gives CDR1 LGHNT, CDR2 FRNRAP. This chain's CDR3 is CASGLVHGTGKIISYNEQFF. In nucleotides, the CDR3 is TGTGCTAGTGGTTTGGTACACGGGACAGGGAAAATTATCTCCTACAATGAGCAGTTCTTC.

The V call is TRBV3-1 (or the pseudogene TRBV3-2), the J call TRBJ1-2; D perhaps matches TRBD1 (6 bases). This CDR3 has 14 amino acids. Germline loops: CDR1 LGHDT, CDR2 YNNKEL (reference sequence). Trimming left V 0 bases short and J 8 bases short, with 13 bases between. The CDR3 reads CASSQDIQGWGYTF. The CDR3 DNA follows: TGTGCCAGCAGCCAAGATATACAGGGTTGGGGCTACACCTTC.

Here the CDR3 reads CASSPVGQDVHGYTF. The CDR3 DNA sequence: TGTGCCAGCTCACCAGTAGGACAGGACGTGCATGGCTACACCTTC. J is TRBJ1-2 and V is TRBV18, with 7 bases identical to TRBD1. Trimming at V came to 2 bases and at J to 6 bases, leaving 9 bases not matched to a gene. This CDR3 is 15 amino acids long. Germline V lookup: CDR1 KGHSH, CDR2 LQKENI. Full variable domain (outside the CDR3, taken from reference TRBV18 and TRBJ1-2): NAGVMQNPRHLVRRRGQEARLRCSPMKGHSHVYWYRQLPEEGLKFMVYLQKENIIDESGMPKERFSAEFPKEGPSILRIQQVVRGDSAAYFCASSPVGQDVHGYTFGSGTRLTVV.

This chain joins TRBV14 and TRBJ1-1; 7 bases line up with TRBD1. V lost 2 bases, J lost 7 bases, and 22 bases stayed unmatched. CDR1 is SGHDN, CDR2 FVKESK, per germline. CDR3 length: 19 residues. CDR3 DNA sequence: TGTGCCAGCAGCCAAACGTGGTTGTCGGGGACAGAACCACCTAATGAAGCTTTCTTT. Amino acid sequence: CASSQTWLSGTEPPNEAFF.

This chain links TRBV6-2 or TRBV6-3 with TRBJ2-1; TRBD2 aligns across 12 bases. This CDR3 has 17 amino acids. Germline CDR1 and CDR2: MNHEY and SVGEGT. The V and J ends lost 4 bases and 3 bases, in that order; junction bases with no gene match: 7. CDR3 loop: CASSSRTSGANYNEQFF. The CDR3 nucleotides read TGTGCCAGCAGTTCACGGACTAGCGGGGCCAACTACAATGAGCAGTTCTTC.

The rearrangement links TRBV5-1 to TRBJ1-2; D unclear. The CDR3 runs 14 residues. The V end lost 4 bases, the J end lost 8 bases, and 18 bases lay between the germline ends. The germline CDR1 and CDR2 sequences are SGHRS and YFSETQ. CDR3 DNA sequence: TGCGCCAGCAGCAGAACGGGGTTGGCTACGGGCTACACCTTC. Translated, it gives CASSRTGLATGYTF.

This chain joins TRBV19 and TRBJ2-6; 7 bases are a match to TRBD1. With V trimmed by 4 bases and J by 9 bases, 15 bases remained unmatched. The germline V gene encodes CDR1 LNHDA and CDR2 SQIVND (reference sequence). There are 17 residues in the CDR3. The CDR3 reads CASSKGAELLEVNVLTF. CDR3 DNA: TGTGCCAGTAGTAAGGGGGCGGAATTACTAGAGGTCAACGTCCTGACTTTC.

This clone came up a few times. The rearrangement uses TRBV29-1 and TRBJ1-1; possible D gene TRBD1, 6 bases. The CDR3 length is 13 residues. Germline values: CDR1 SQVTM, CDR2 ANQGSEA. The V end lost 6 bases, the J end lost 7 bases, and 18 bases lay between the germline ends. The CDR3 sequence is CSVELQGPLEAFF. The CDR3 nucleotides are TGCAGCGTAGAGTTACAGGGACCTCTTGAAGCTTTCTTT.

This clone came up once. In DNA form, the CDR3 reads TGTGCCAGCATGGAACAGGGCAGGTATGGCTACACCTTC. Translation gives CASMEQGRYGYTF. The chain employs TRBV28 and TRBJ1-2; weak D call: TRBD1 (6 bases). Germline V gives CDR1 MDHEN, CDR2 SYDVKM. V lost 7 bases and J 5 bases, leaving 14 bases between the germline ends. This CDR3 is built from 13 residues.

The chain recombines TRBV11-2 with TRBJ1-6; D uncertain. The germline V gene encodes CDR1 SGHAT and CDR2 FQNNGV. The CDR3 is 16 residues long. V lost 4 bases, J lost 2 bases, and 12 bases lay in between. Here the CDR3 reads CASSSTLIAYNSPLHF. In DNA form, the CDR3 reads TGTGCCAGCAGCTCAACCCTTATAGCCTATAATTCACCCCTCCACTTT.

For the CDR3, the DNA is TGTGCCAGCTCACGACAGGGGAGCAATCAGCCCCAGCATTTT. Translated, it gives CASSRQGSNQPQHF. The gene calls are TRBV18 and TRBJ1-5; 8 bases line up with TRBD1. Unmatched junction bases numbered 0, after V lost 4 bases and J lost 1 base. The CDR3 is 14 residues long. The V gene's germline CDR1 is KGHSH and CDR2 LQKENI.

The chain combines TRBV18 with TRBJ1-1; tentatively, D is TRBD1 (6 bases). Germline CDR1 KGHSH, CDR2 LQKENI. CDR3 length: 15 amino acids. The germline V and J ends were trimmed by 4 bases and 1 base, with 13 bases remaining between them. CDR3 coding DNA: TGTGCCAGCTCACAGACGGGACACGAGAACACTGAAGCTTTCTTT. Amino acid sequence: CASSQTGHENTEAFF.

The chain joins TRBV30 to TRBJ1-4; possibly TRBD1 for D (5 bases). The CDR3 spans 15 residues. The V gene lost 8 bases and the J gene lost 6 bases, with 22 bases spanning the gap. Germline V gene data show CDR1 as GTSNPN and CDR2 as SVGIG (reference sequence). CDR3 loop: CAGTLGALVDEKLFF. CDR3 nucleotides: TGTGCCGGGACCCTAGGGGCTTTAGTTGATGAAAAACTGTTTTTT.

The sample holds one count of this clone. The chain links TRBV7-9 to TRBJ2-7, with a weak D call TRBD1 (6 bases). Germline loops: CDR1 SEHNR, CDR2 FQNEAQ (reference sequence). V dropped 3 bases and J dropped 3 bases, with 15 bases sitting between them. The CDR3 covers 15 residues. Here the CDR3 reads CASSLTALGGYEQYF. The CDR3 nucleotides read TGTGCCAGCAGCTTGACTGCTTTAGGGGGCTACGAGCAGTACTTC.

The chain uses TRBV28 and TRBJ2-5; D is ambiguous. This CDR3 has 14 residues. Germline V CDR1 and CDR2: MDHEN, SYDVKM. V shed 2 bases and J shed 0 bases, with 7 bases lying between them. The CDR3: CASSLVTNQETQYF. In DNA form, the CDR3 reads TGTGCCAGCAGTTTAGTAACAAACCAAGAGACCCAGTACTTC.

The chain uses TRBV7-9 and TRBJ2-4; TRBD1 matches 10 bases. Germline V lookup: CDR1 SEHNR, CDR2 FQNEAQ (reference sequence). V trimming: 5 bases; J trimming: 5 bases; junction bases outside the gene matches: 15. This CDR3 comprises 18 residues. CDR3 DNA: TGTGCCAGCAGCCTAAACCTGGGACAGGGGTCAAGCGAAAACATTCAGTACTTC. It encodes CASSLNLGQGSSENIQYF. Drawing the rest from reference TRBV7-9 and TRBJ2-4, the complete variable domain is DTGVSQNPRHKITKRGQNVTFRCDPISEHNRLYWYRQTLGQGPEFLTYFQNEAQLEKSRLLSDRFSAERPKGSFSTLEIQRTEQGDSAMYLCASSLNLGQGSSENIQYFGAGTRLSVL.

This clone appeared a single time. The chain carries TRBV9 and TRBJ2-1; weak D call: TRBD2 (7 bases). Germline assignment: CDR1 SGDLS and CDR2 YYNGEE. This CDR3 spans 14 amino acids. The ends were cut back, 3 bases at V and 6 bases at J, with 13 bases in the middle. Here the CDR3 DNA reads TGTGCCAGCAGCGCCCCCGGGGGGCCCAATGAGCAGTTCTTC. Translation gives CASSAPGGPNEQFF.

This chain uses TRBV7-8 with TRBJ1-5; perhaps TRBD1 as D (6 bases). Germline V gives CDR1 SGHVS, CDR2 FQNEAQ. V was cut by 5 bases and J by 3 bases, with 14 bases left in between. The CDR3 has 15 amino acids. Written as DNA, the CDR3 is TGTGCCAGCAGCGCCTCGGACAGCACCAATCAGCCCCAGCATTTT. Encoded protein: CASSASDSTNQPQHF.

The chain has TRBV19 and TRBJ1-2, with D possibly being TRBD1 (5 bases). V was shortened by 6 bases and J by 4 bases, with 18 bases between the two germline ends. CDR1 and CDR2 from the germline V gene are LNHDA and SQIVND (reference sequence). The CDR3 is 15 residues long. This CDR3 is CASSRTTQTSYGYTF. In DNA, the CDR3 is TGTGCCAGTAGCCGGACAACACAGACCTCCTATGGCTACACCTTC.

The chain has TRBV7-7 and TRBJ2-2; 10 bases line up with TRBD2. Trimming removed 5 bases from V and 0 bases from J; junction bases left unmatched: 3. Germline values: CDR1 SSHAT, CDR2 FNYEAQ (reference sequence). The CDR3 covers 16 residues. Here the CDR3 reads CASSPGLAANTGELFF. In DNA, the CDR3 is TGTGCCAGCAGCCCCGGACTAGCGGCGAACACCGGGGAGCTGTTTTTT.

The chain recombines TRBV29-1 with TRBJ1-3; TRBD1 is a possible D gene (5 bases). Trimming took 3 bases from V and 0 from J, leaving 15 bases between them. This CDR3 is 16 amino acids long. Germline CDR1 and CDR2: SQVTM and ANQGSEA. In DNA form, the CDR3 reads TGCAGCGTTGACAAGAAACAGGTCGACTCTGGAAACACCATATATTTT. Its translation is CSVDKKQVDSGNTIYF.

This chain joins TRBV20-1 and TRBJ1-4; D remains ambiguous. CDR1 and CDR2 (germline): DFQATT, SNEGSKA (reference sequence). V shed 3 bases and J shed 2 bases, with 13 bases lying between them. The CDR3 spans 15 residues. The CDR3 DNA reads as TGCAGTGCTAGTCAAAGCGGTTCCACTAATGAAAAACTGTTTTTT. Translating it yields CSASQSGSTNEKLFF.